This entry lists 16 T cell receptor beta chains sequenced from one sample in a study of blood T cell repertoires in COVID-19. The table came from immunoSEQ multiplex PCR; TCRdb's copy has only in-frame clones and leaves some out. The sample yields some 200,000 clones, roughly 82% seen once. Sequenced sample: PBMCs or T cells enriched from blood (not recorded which). These receptors were collected from a man aged 35-49 years who had recovered from COVID-19.

The rearrangement joins TRBV19 to TRBJ2-2, with 8 bases lining up with TRBD2. Germline V gene lookup returns CDR1 LNHDA and CDR2 SQIVND (reference sequence). Germline trimming cut 6 bases from V and 4 bases from J; bases unmatched to any gene: 16. CDR3 length: 18 residues. CDR3: CASRRSSGPPAGTGELFF. The CDR3 coding sequence is TGTGCCAGTAGGAGATCTAGCGGGCCTCCGGCCGGCACCGGGGAGCTGTTTTTT.

The V call is TRBV28, the J call TRBJ2-3; D is undetermined. The length of the CDR3 is 14 residues. Trimming took 2 bases from V and 0 from J, leaving 6 bases between them. Per the germline V gene, CDR1 is MDHEN and CDR2 is SYDVKM. The CDR3 protein is CASSLIESTDTQYF. CDR3 in DNA: TGTGCCAGCAGTTTAATAGAGAGCACAGATACGCAGTATTTT. Based on the CDR3 plus reference TRBV28 and TRBJ2-3, the full variable domain is DVKVTQSSRYLVKRTGEKVFLECVQDMDHENMFWYRQDPGLGLRLIYFSYDVKMKEKGDIPEGYSVSREKKERFSLILESASTNQTSMYLCASSLIESTDTQYFGPGTRLTVL.

The V call is TRBV24-1, the J call TRBJ1-5; 8 positions agree with TRBD1. This CDR3 comprises 17 residues. Trimming removed 6 bases from V and 2 bases from J; junction bases left unmatched: 11. Germline CDR1 reads KGHDR; CDR2 reads SFDVKD. The CDR3 region has the DNA TGTGCCACCAGTCGACAGGGGTGGACTGTTGGCAATCAGCCCCAGCATTTT. As protein: CATSRQGWTVGNQPQHF.

The chain links TRBV5-1 to TRBJ2-3, with D unclear. The germline V and J ends were trimmed by 2 bases and 3 bases, with 7 bases remaining between them. Germline CDR1 reads SGHRS; CDR2 reads YFSETQ. The CDR3 is made up of 13 amino acids. The CDR3 loop is CASSLLLTDTQYF. The CDR3 DNA sequence: TGCGCCAGCAGCTTACTATTAACAGATACGCAGTATTTT. The variable domain in full, completed from reference TRBV5-1 and TRBJ2-3, reads KAGVTQTPRYLIKTRGQQVTLSCSPISGHRSVSWYQQTPGQGLQFLFEYFSETQRNKGNFPGRFSGRQFSNSRSEMNVSTLELGDSALYLCASSLLLTDTQYFGPGTRLTVL.

The chain carries TRBV5-1 and TRBJ2-1; D might be TRBD2 (6 bases). Trimming left V 3 bases short and J 8 bases short, with 9 bases between. CDR1 is SGHRS and CDR2 is YFSETQ in the germline V gene. The CDR3 length is 12 residues. The CDR3 region has the DNA TGCGCCAGCAGCTGGGGACTGGATGAGCAGTTCTTC. Translation gives CASSWGLDEQFF.

The gene calls are TRBV5-1 and TRBJ1-1; 8 nucleotides line up with TRBD1. The V gene's germline CDR1 is SGHRS and CDR2 YFSETQ. The length of the CDR3 is 13 residues. The J segment lost 8 bases and the V segment lost 4 bases, leaving 7 bases of the junction unmatched. CDR3 nucleotides: TGCGCCAGCAGCCGGGACAGGACGGGGGAAGCTTTCTTT. Encoded protein: CASSRDRTGEAFF.

In this sample, this clone turned up a few times. The CDR3 loop is CASSTARFRSRASNQPQHF. The DNA of the CDR3 is TGTGCCAGCAGTACAGCCCGATTCAGGTCCAGGGCGAGCAATCAGCCCCAGCATTTT. This sequence joins TRBV28 and TRBJ1-5; maybe TRBD1 (5 bases). This CDR3 has 19 amino acids. Germline V gene lookup returns CDR1 MDHEN and CDR2 SYDVKM. Trimming removed 5 bases from V and 1 base from J, with 24 bases in between.

The chain is built from TRBV9 and TRBJ2-1; D is possibly TRBD2 (6 bases). The CDR3 length is 17 residues. The V end lost 0 bases, the J end lost 8 bases, and 21 bases lay between the germline ends. Germline assignment: CDR1 SGDLS and CDR2 YYNGEE. CDR3 nucleotide sequence: TGTGCCAGCAGCGTAGTGCGGGCGGGAATGGGGAAGGATGAGCAGTTCTTC. It is translated as CASSVVRAGMGKDEQFF.

This clone has a single count. CDR3 sequence: CASSFGWGLAGEKRHEQFF. The CDR3 nucleotides read TGTGCCAGCAGTTTCGGTTGGGGACTAGCGGGAGAGAAGAGGCATGAGCAGTTCTTC. The rearrangement joins TRBV28 to TRBJ2-1; 14 positions agree with TRBD2. The V gene end was trimmed by 3 bases and the J gene end by 8 bases; junction bases not matched to a gene: 15. The CDR3 is made up of 19 amino acids. Germline CDR1 is MDHEN and CDR2 is SYDVKM.

The genes are TRBV7-2 and TRBJ2-7; perhaps TRBD2 as D (5 bases). V was cut by 5 bases and J by 6 bases, with 14 bases left in between. The CDR3 contains 13 residues. From germline, CDR1 is SGHTA and CDR2 FQGNSA. This chain's CDR3 is CASSPDYQAEQYV. CDR3 bases: TGTGCCAGCAGCCCCGACTACCAGGCCGAGCAGTACGTC.

V usage is TRBV29-1 and J usage is TRBJ1-2; TRBD1 might be the D (5 bases). The V and J ends lost 4 bases and 8 bases respectively, with 14 bases between them. The CDR3 is made up of 12 amino acids. In germline, CDR1 is SQVTM, CDR2 ANQGSEA. In DNA, the CDR3 is TGCAGCGTTGCGTGGGGCTCCGGGGGCTACACCTTC. This codes for CSVAWGSGGYTF. Using reference TRBV29-1 and TRBJ1-2 for the parts outside the CDR3, the full variable domain is SAVISQKPSRDICQRGTSLTIQCQVDSQVTMMFWYRQQPGQSLTLIATANQGSEATYESGFVIDKFPISRPNLTFSTLTVSNMSPEDSSIYLCSVAWGSGGYTFGSGTRLTVV.

The rearrangement joins TRBV7-2 to TRBJ2-6, with D perhaps TRBD1 (6 bases). Looked up from germline, CDR1 is SGHTA and CDR2 is FQGNSA. This CDR3 contains 14 residues. The V gene lost 5 bases and the J gene lost 4 bases, with 9 bases spanning the gap. CDR3 residues: CASSPGTGANVLTF. The CDR3 DNA reads as TGTGCCAGCAGCCCCGGGACAGGGGCCAACGTCCTGACTTTC.

The chain joins TRBV5-1 to TRBJ2-5; tentative D call: TRBD2 (6 bases). Trimming took off 1 base at V and 4 bases at J, with 14 bases between the two ends. The CDR3 spans 15 residues. The germline gives CDR1 SGHRS, CDR2 YFSETQ. The CDR3 DNA reads as TGCGCCAGCAGCTTGTTGGGCCTCGGGGGAGAGACCCAGTACTTC. The encoded protein is CASSLLGLGGETQYF. The full variable domain, completed using reference TRBV5-1 and TRBJ2-5, is KAGVTQTPRYLIKTRGQQVTLSCSPISGHRSVSWYQQTPGQGLQFLFEYFSETQRNKGNFPGRFSGRQFSNSRSEMNVSTLELGDSALYLCASSLLGLGGETQYFGPGTRLLVL.

J is TRBJ2-3 and V is TRBV30; 10 bases are a match to TRBD2. The CDR3 loop spans 15 amino acids. Trimming at V came to 4 bases and at J to 1 base, leaving 5 bases not matched to a gene. Germline lookup yields CDR1 GTSNPN and CDR2 SVGIG (reference sequence). As DNA, the CDR3 is TGTGCCTGGACAGCCGGGACTAGCGGCACAGATACGCAGTATTTT. Protein product: CAWTAGTSGTDTQYF.

This clone was picked up one time. The chain is built from TRBV5-1 and TRBJ2-2; 7 bases match TRBD1. CDR3 length: 16 amino acids. In germline, CDR1 is SGHRS, CDR2 YFSETQ. V dropped 4 bases and J dropped 1; count of bases not matched to a gene: 7. Here the CDR3 DNA reads TGCGCCAGCAGCCCGTCCGGGACAGTGAACACCGGGGAGCTGTTTTTT. As protein: CASSPSGTVNTGELFF.

The chain links TRBV10-3 to TRBJ1-2; TRBD1 agrees at 12 bases. Trimming cost V 4 bases and J 8 bases; bases outside gene matches: 11. The CDR3 spans 16 residues. CDR1 ENHRY and CDR2 SYGVKD come from the germline V gene. CDR3 region: CAISGPTGTGGWGYTF. For the CDR3, the DNA is TGTGCCATCAGTGGCCCCACCGGGACAGGGGGCTGGGGCTACACCTTC.